Listed here is a single T cell receptor (beta chain). What it binds is not known. The PCR used 60 Vbeta and 13 Jbeta primers. Repertoires were generated with immunoSEQ multiplex PCR, while TCRdb's copy carries only in-frame clones and drops some. In the table there are around 160,000 clones, roughly 80% of which are singletons. The entry originates in a study of cytomegalovirus exposure and HLA in healthy donors. The CDR3 runs to 14 residues. The germline CDR1 and CDR2 sequences are MNHEY and SMNVEV (reference sequence). V was clipped by 6 bases and J by 7 bases, with 18 bases between them. Overall study results and limits: On later analysis, the bulk of CMV-associated TCR beta chains appeared to be HLA-restricted. Available immune exposure information was restricted to CMV serostatus only.

This TCR came from a man over 45 in good health and CMV-seropositive. The V gene is TRBV27, the J gene TRBJ1-1; D is perhaps TRBD1 (6 bases). The sequencing input was PBMCs. CDR3 bases: TGTGCCAGCAGACTAGGGGGGGACGTGCGTGAAGCTTTCTTT. Amino acids: CASRLGGDVREAFF.